This TCR beta chain was captured by sequencing in a study of T cell responses to AZD1222 COVID-19 vaccine. On the study more broadly: Second-dose recipients at about 4 or about 12 weeks were treated as one pooled group. Study-level points and caveats: Repertoire sampling happened only post peak T cell response. Baseline seropositivity occurred in only a handful of AZD1222 recipients.

The CDR3 spans 16 residues. V was clipped by 1 base and J by 5 bases, with 14 bases between them. CDR1 and CDR2 from the germline V gene are MGHRA and YSYEKL. The repertoire was sequenced with immunoSEQ multiplex PCR; TCRdb's copy has only in-frame clones and lacks some. The sample yields around 70,000 clones, around 83% seen once. Turning to this clone: Its cognate antigen is unknown.

The sequence was obtained from an adult in good health. The rearrangement uses TRBV4-1 and TRBJ1-4, with TRBD1 as a possible D gene (5 bases). The specimen was peripheral blood, collected on day 0 of AZD1222 vaccination. CDR3 DNA sequence: TGCGCCAGCAGCCAAGTCAAGGAGGGGCGGAATGAAAAACTGTTTTTT. The encoded protein is CASSQVKEGRNEKLFF.